The TCR beta chain under discussion was sequenced for a study of blood T cell repertoires in COVID-19. Across the study: Researchers got acute and convalescent COVID-19 samples from the United States, Italy and Spain.

Source study methods: Quantification of nucleated cells was approximated via reference gene primer amplification. The assay was immunoSEQ multiplex PCR, and TCRdb's table has in-frame clones only and misses some. D and trimming were read from the DNA, whereas the V and J calls and clone size are those reported in that table. The sample has about 170,000 clones, around 78% seen once. Living in roughly 25 US areas, the participants were between 18 and 89 years of age. The ends were cut back, 3 bases at V and 2 bases at J, with 12 bases in the middle. This CDR3 is 15 amino acids long. The germline gives CDR1 SGHAT, CDR2 FQNNGV.

The sample taken for sequencing was PBMCs or T cells enriched from blood (not recorded which). The sequence derives from a woman aged 50 to 60 who had recovered from COVID-19. The chain is built from TRBV11-2 and TRBJ2-3, with D perhaps matching TRBD1 (5 bases). The CDR3 bases are TGTGCCAGCAGCTTGTACAGGACCCACACAGATACGCAGTATTTT. This translates into CASSLYRTHTDTQYF.